This TCR beta chain emerged from a study of cytomegalovirus exposure and HLA in healthy donors. Broader study findings: Both high specificity and high sensitivity reportedly marked the classifier's diagnosis of cytomegalovirus status. TCR beta V- and J-gene trimming, according to a later analysis, was linked to a missense DCLRE1C variant.

Use of 60 Vbeta and 13 Jbeta primers characterized the PCR. TCRdb keeps only in-frame clones here, not all; method: immunoSEQ multiplex PCR. In the table there are roughly 100,000 clones, 10% to 15% of which are singletons. In this sample, this clone turned up a few times. Its antigen is not known. Trimming removed 8 bases from V and 7 bases from J; junction bases left unmatched: 7. The CDR3 covers 13 residues. Germline CDR1 is MNHNY and CDR2 is SVGAGI (reference sequence). This rearrangement joins TRBV6-6 to TRBJ2-7; 11 nucleotides match TRBD1. This receptor was taken from a man aged 35 to 55 in good health and CMV-seropositive. The sequenced material came from PBMCs. CDR3: CASGTGGPIEQYF. Here the CDR3 DNA reads TGTGCCAGCGGGACAGGGGGACCAATTGAGCAGTACTTC.